This T cell receptor beta chain was sequenced for a study of T-cell memory formation after mild COVID-19. Points from the study as a whole: CM and EM subsets held most contracting CD4+ clones; EMRA held CD8+ ones. Clones shrinking between day 15 and 85 showed a balanced CD4/CD8 split, and those that grew later tilted toward CD4+.

5'RACE, which relied on constant-segment primers, yielded TCR alpha and TCR beta cDNA libraries carrying sample barcodes and UMIs. TCRdb reprocessed the 5' RACE reads via MiXCR and lists one record per CDR3 protein. The profile shows about 200,000 distinct CDR3 sequences, over 9% of them singletons. The CDR3 is made up of 16 amino acids. Germline V gene sequence: CDR1 ENHRY, CDR2 SYGVKD. The J segment lost 4 bases and the V segment lost 4 bases, leaving 10 bases of the junction unmatched. Note on this clonotype: No antigen is known for it.

Material: PBMCs or a T cell subset sorted from them (not recorded which). The origin of this receptor is a man between 18 and 35 years old who had mild COVID-19 (a few samples of this study predate the infection). Cell type and time point are not known. The chain recombines TRBV10-3 with TRBJ2-7; 10 bases fit TRBD1. For the CDR3, the DNA is TGTGCCATCAGTGGCGCCCCGGGACAGGGGATTTACGAGCAGTACTTC. Translation gives CAISGAPGQGIYEQYF.